Sequencing of this T cell receptor (beta chain) was carried out in a study of T cells in Graves' hyperthyroidism and ophthalmopathy. Study-level information: Peripheral blood was collected at initial diagnosis, before any treatment.

Study results and caveats: Among clonotypes expanded in thyroid above 0.001, most were also found in blood.

TCR beta CDR3 sequences were amplified from RNA transcripts. Carried out on the TCR CDR3, a first-round RT-PCR used the HTBI primer set. TCRdb redid the calling of the multiplex PCR reads with MiXCR, one entry per CDR3 protein. The sample contains 350,000 to 400,000 distinct CDR3 sequences, 19% of which appear only once. Stable Graves' hyperthyroidism meant no ophthalmopathy progression within 18 months. Used for diagnoses were clinical symptoms, serum thyroxine and TRAb, thyroid ultrasound and orbital computed tomography. In its sample, this clonotype was seen many times. Its antigen is as yet unknown. This may stem from a read error, because a much larger clone lies one nucleotide away. The CDR3 sequence is 12 residues long. Trimming pared 3 bases from V and 3 bases from J, leaving 5 bases between.

This sequence originates from a woman younger than 30 with Graves' hyperthyroidism. Sequencing input: blood. The rearrangement links TRBV12-3 or TRBV12-4 to TRBJ2-5, with D possibly TRBD1 on 5 matching bases. CDR3 amino acids: CASSFREETQYF. Written as DNA, the CDR3 is TGTGCCAGCAGTTTCAGGGAAGAGACCCAGTACTTC.